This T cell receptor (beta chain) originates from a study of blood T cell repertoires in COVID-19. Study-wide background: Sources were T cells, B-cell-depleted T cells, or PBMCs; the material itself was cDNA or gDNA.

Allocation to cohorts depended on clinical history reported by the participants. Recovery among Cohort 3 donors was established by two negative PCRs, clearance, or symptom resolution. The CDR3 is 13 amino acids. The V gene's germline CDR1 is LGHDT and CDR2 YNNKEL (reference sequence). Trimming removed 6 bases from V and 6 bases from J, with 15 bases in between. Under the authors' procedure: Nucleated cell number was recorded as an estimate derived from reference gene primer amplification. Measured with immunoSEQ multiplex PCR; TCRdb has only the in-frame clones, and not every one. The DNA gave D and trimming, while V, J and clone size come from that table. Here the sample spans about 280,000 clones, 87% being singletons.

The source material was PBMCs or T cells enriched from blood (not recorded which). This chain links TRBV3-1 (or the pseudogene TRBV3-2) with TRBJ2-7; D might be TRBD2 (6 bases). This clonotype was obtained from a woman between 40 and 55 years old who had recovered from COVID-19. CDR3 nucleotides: TGTGCCAGCAGAAGGGACTGGGGGTCCGAGCAGTACTTC. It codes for CASRRDWGSEQYF.